The source of this T cell receptor (beta chain) is a study of vaccination and CD4 T cells after COVID-19 (dated by TCRdb to between 2021 and 2023). For the wider study: Convalescent patients had a positive SARS-CoV-2 result on nasal swab PCR, and of these patients, several had mild disease and one had severe disease. The convalescent cohort comprised six males and four females, including two Hispanic individuals, seven Caucasians, two Asians and one multiracial person. Participants got two doses of the Pfizer-BioNTech BNT162b2 vaccine (n=8) or two doses of the Moderna mRNA-1273 vaccine (n=2). Post-COVID blood samples from convalescent patients were collected a median of around 110 days after diagnosis, with a range of roughly 35 to 180 days. Post-vaccine blood samples were taken a median of 72 days after the second vaccine dose, with a range of about 12 to 250 days. Culture stimuli were overlapping spike peptide pools from SARS-CoV-2 and from the common cold coronaviruses HCoV-NL63, HCoV-OC43 and HCoV-229E. Control cultures used a CEFX viral epitope pool as positive control, an HIV-1 Nef peptide pool as negative control, or no peptide. In over 8 COVID-19 convalescent patients and a few infection-naive healthy vaccine recipients, researchers compared the spike-specific CD4+ TCR repertoire from before mRNA vaccination with the repertoire from after.

Library preparation used PCR. TCR sequencing of DNA from cultured CD4+ T cells used the Oncomine TCR Beta short-read assay at the Johns Hopkins FTIC core. The QIAamp micro DNA kit was used to extract genomic DNA from the cultured CD4+ T cells. The Oncomine TCR Beta libraries from cultured CD4+ T cells were pooled using unique dual indexes and then sequenced on an Illumina iSeq 100. As for how the authors treated the data: Non-productive sequences were removed, and CDR3s that did not start with C, did not end with F or W, or were shorter than 7 amino acids were discarded. Antigen-specific clonotypes were identified with the MANAFEST web application by comparing peptide-stimulated wells with reference and other culture wells. Positive clones required FDR below 0.05, an odds ratio above 5, and productive frequency above 0.1% in at least two of three replicate wells. Clonotypes that were significantly expanded in both SARS-CoV-2 spike wells and at least one common cold coronavirus spike condition were defined as cross-reactive. Similarity between CDR3 sequences was evaluated in R version 3.6.1 using Levenshtein distances (stringdist) and unrooted phylogenetic trees (ape). In TCRdb, the public reads were trimmed at Q25 with fastp and aligned with MiXCR, with productive beta chains retained. Under each unique CDR3 protein, matching rows form one entry showing the most common genes and DNA. TCRdb's processing, not the study's, gives the V and J calls here. Here the sample has 15,000 or so distinct CDR3 sequences; approximately 50% occur a single time. Together, the top ten hold about 7.2% of the sample.

In light of the paper, this sample's treatment or condition label describes: approximately 11-day PBMC culture with coronavirus spike peptide pools or control peptides (ViraFEST assay). To expand antigen-specific T cells with peptide pools and then pick out the expanded clonotypes through TCR sequencing, the study relied on the ViraFEST assay. The convalescent patients' positive SARS-CoV-2 PCR tests were from March to December 2020, which was before the Alpha, Beta and Delta variants emerged in the United States. PBMCs were cultured at 1.5 million to 2 million per well in IMDM supplemented with about 5.5% human AB serum and approximately 10 IU/ml IL-2, with approximately 10 ug/ml peptide pools added. On days 3 and 7, half of the culture medium was replaced with fresh IL-2-containing medium. After around 11 days of culture, CD4+ T cells were isolated by negative selection with the EasySep CD4+ T cell isolation kit. Ficoll-Paque Plus gradient centrifugation was used to isolate PBMCs from whole blood, and the isolated PBMCs were then either used fresh or cryopreserved at -140C. Culture conditions were generally each tested in triplicate wells.

Regarding this clonotype: Its antigen is not yet known. Base qualities are missing; no much larger clone stands one base away.

Study-wide conclusions, independent of this receptor: Of the vaccine-specific clones in convalescent patients, 304 of 307, or nearly all, reacted only to SARS-CoV-2 spike and did not cross-react with common cold coronaviruses. Among the post-vaccine SARS-CoV-2-reactive clones in convalescent patients, a median around 90% showed up only after vaccination, which suggests vaccine-specific priming. The median number of SARS-CoV-2-reactive clonotypes rose from 20 to 25 after infection to 38 after vaccination, but the change was not significant. Only a relatively small number of convalescent patients were included in the study, and early timepoints following natural infection were not analyzed.

The CDR3, from cysteine to phenylalanine, totals 16 residues. Just the 48-base CDR3 DNA is kept, in frame starting at base 1. Germline trimming amounts to 9 bases on V and 12 bases on J, with 23 as the count of junction bases outside the gene matches. CDR1 is given as LNHDA and CDR2 as SQIVND, both from the germline V gene (reference sequence). What was sequenced was CD4+ T cells from blood, cultured in vitro. This sequence uses TRBV19 and TRBJ1-5; the junction holds 7 bases that match TRBD1. This sequence originates from a human donor who had recovered from COVID-19. CDR3 reads: CASQGGWTLVGSVQHF. The nucleotide sequence reads TGTGCCAGCCAGGGGGGGTGGACCCTAGTCGGTTCGGTCCAGCATTTT.